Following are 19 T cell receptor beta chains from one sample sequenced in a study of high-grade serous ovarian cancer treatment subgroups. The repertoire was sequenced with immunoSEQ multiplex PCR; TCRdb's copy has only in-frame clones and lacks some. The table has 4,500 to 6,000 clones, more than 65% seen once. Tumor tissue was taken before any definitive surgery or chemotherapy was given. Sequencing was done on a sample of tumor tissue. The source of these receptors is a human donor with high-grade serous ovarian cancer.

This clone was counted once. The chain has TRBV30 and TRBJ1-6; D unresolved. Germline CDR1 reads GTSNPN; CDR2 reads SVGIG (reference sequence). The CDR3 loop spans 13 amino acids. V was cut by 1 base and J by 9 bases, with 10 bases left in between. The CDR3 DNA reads TGTGCCTGGAGTGGGGAGGGATTTTCACCCCTCCACTTT. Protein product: CAWSGEGFSPLHF.

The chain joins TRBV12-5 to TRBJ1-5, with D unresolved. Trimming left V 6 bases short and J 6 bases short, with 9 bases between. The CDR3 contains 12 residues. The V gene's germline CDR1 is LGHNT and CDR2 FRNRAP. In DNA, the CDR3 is TGTGCTAGTGGCCAAGACGCTCAGCCCCAGCATTTT. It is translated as CASGQDAQPQHF.

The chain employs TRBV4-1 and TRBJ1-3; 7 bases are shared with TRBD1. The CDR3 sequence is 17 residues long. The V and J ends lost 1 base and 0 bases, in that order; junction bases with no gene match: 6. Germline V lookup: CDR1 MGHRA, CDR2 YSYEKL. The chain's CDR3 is CASSQAMDRFSGNTIYF. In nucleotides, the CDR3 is TGCGCCAGCAGCCAAGCAATGGACAGGTTCTCTGGAAACACCATATATTTT.

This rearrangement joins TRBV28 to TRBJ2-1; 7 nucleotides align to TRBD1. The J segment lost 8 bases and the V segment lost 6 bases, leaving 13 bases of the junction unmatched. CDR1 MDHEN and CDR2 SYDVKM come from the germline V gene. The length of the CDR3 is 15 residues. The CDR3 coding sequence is TGTGCCAGCAGCTCTCTAGGGCGGCAGGGGGATGAGCAGTTCTTC. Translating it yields CASSSLGRQGDEQFF.

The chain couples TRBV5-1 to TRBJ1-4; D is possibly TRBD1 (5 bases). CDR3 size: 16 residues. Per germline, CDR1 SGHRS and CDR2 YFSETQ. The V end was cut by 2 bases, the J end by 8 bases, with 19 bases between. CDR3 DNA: TGCGCCAGCAGCTTAGCCCTGGGGGGTGTTGGCGAAAAACTGTTTTTT. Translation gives CASSLALGGVGEKLFF.

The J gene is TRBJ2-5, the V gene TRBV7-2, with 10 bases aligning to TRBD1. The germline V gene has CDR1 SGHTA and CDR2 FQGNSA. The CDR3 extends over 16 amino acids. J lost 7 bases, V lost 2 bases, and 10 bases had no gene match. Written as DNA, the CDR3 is TGTGCCAGCAGCTTAAACGCCAGACAGGGGGCTGGGACCCAGTACTTC. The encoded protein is CASSLNARQGAGTQYF.

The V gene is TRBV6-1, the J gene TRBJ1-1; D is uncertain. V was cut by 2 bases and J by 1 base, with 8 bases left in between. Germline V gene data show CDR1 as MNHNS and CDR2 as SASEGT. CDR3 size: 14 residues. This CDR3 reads CASSEYRKNTEAFF. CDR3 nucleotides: TGTGCCAGCAGTGAATATAGGAAGAACACTGAAGCTTTCTTT.

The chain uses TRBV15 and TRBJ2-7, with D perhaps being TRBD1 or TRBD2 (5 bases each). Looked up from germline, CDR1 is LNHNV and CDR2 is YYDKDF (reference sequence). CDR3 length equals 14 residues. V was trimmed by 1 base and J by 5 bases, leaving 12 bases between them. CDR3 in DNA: TGTGCCACCAGCAGAGGGGACGGCGGCCACGAGCAGTACTTC. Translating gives CATSRGDGGHEQYF.

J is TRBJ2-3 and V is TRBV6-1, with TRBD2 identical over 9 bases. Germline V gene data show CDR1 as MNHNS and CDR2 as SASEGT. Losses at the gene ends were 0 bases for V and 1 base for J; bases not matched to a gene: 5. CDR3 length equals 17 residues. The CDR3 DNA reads TGTGCCAGCAGTGAAGCGCTTCAGCGGGGGGGCACAGATACGCAGTATTTT. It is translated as CASSEALQRGGTDTQYF.

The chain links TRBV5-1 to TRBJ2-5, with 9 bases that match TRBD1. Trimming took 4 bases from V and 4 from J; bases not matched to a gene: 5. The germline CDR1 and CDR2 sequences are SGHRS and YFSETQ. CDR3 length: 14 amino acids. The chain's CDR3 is CASSPDRGRETQYF. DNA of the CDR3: TGCGCCAGCAGCCCGGACAGGGGCAGAGAGACCCAGTACTTC.

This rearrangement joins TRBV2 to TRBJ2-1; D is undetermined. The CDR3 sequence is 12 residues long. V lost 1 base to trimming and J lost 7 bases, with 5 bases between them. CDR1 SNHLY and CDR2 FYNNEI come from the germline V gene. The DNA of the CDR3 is TGTGCCAGCAGTGAAGGGATAAATGAGCAGTTCTTC. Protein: CASSEGINEQFF.

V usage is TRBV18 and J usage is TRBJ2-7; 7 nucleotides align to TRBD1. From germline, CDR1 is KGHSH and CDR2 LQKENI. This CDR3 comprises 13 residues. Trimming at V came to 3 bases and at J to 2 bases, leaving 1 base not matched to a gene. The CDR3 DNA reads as TGTGCCAGCTCACCGGGACAGCCCTACGAGCAGTACTTC. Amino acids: CASSPGQPYEQYF.

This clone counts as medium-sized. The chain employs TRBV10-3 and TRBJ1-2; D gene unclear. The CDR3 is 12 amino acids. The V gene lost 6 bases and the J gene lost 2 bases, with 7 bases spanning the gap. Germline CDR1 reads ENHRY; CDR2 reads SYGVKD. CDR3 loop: CAIRKRNYGYTF. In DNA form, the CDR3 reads TGTGCCATCAGGAAGAGAAACTATGGCTACACCTTC.

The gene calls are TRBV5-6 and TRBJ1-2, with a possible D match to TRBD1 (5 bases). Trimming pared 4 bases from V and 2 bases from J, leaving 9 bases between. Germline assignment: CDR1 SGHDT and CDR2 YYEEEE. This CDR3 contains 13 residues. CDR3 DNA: TGTGCCAGCAGCCAGACAGCAAACTATGGCTACACCTTC. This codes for CASSQTANYGYTF.

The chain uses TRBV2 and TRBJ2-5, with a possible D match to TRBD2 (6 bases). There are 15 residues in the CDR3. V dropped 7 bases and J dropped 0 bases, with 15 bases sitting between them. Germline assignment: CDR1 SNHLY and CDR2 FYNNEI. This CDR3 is CASNPGLAYQETQYF. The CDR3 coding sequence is TGTGCCAGCAACCCGGGACTGGCGTACCAAGAGACCCAGTACTTC.

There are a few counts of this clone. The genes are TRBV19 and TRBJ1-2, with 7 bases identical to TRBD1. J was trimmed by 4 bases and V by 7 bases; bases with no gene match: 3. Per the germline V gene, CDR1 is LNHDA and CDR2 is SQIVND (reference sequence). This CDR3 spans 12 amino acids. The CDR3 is CASMGQSYGYTF. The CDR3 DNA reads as TGTGCCAGTATGGGACAGTCCTATGGCTACACCTTC. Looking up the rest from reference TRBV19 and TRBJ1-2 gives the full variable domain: DGGITQSPKYLFRKEGQNVTLSCEQNLNHDAMYWYRQDPGQGLRLIYYSQIVNDFQKGDIAEGYSVSREKKESFPLTVTSAQKNPTAFYLCASMGQSYGYTFGSGTRLTVV.

The CDR3 loop is CASSFFPGTGGADTQYF. The CDR3 bases are TGTGCCAGCAGCTTCTTTCCCGGGACAGGGGGCGCAGATACGCAGTATTTT. J is TRBJ2-3 and V is TRBV9; 12 nucleotides agree with TRBD1. This CDR3 region has 17 residues. Trimming cost V 4 bases and J 4 bases; bases outside gene matches: 10. Looked up from germline, CDR1 is SGDLS and CDR2 is YYNGEE.

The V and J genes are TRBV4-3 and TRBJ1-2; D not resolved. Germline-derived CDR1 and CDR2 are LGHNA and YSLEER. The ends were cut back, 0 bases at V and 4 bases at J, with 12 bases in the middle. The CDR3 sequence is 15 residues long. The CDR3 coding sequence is TGCGCCAGCAGCCAAGAGAATGGGGAGGGCTATGGCTACACCTTC. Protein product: CASSQENGEGYGYTF.

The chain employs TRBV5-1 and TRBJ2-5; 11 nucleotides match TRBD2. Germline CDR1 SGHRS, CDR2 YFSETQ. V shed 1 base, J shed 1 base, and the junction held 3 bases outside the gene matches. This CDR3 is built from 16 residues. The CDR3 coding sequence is TGCGCCAGCAGCTTGTGGGGACTAGCGGTCCAAGAGACCCAGTACTTC. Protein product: CASSLWGLAVQETQYF.